The source of this T cell receptor (beta chain) is a study of cytomegalovirus exposure and HLA in healthy donors. The study's findings and limits: An analysis was carried out later, and it reportedly showed fewer N-insertions in an Asian-associated ancestry cluster than the approximately 700-donor mean.

From germline, CDR1 is SGHVS and CDR2 FNYEAQ. The CDR3 spans 17 residues. The V and J ends lost 5 bases and 3 bases respectively, with 20 bases between them. Points on this clone: The target antigen is unknown.

Primers included in the PCR were 60 Vbeta and 13 Jbeta primers. Profiled with immunoSEQ multiplex PCR; TCRdb holds only in-frame clones, not every one. The sample consists of 100,000 to 150,000 clones, roughly 83% of them appearing once. The TCR was taken from a young man in good health and CMV-seropositive. The chain recombines TRBV7-6 with TRBJ2-1; tentatively, D is TRBD1 (5 bases). Sample: PBMCs. This CDR3 reads CASSPHAQGIIYNEQFF. CDR3 bases: TGTGCCAGCAGCCCACACGCCCAGGGCATAATCTACAATGAGCAGTTCTTC.